Following are 12 T cell receptor beta chains from one sample sequenced in a study of blood T cell repertoires in COVID-19. Profiled with immunoSEQ multiplex PCR; TCRdb holds only in-frame clones, not every one. The sample includes some 150,000 clones, 70% to 90% of them seen just once. Source material: peripheral blood. Receptor source: a woman aged 60-75 years with COVID-19, enrolled during active disease.

Turning to this clone: Additional DNA sequences in this sample encode the identical CDR3. CDR3 amino acids: CASSPSTDTQYF. The CDR3 nucleotides read TGTGCCAGCAGTCCATCCACAGATACGCAGTATTTT. The V call is TRBV12-3 or TRBV12-4, the J call TRBJ2-3; D uncertain. This CDR3 spans 12 amino acids. V dropped 5 bases and J dropped 2 bases, with 5 bases sitting between them.

This chain uses TRBV18 with TRBJ1-4; TRBD1 matches at 8 bases. J gave up 9 bases and V 0 bases, and 9 bases lay outside the gene matches. The CDR3 consists of 16 residues. Germline CDR1 KGHSH, CDR2 LQKENI. This CDR3 is CASSPPSIQGGKKLFF. The CDR3 nucleotides are TGTGCCAGCTCACCACCGTCGATACAGGGGGGGAAAAAACTGTTTTTT.

V gene TRBV4-3 combines with J gene TRBJ1-1, with unresolved D. Trimming removed 0 bases at V and 1 base at J, with 6 bases between. This CDR3 contains 14 residues. CDR1 is LGHNA and CDR2 is YSLEER in the germline V gene. The DNA of the CDR3 is TGCGCCAGCAGCCAAGAGTACAGGAACACTGAAGCTTTCTTT. Its protein product is CASSQEYRNTEAFF.

The rearrangement uses TRBV6-5 and TRBJ1-2, with TRBD1 matching over 8 bases. Germline CDR1 is MNHEY and CDR2 is SVGAGI. Trimming removed 7 bases from V and 3 bases from J; junction bases left unmatched: 7. This CDR3 has 14 residues. As DNA, the CDR3 is TGTGCCAGCATCCCAGGGGGCTTGGACTATGGCTACACCTTC. Protein: CASIPGGLDYGYTF.

This clone is a singleton in its sample. V and J are TRBV15 and TRBJ2-3; 7 positions agree with TRBD1. Looked up from germline, CDR1 is LNHNV and CDR2 is YYDKDF (reference sequence). The trim removed 11 bases at V and 0 bases at J, leaving 8 bases unmatched. The CDR3 sequence is 14 residues long. CDR3 nucleotide sequence: TGTGCCGCCGGGACAGCCCCTAGCACAGATACGCAGTATTTT. This encodes CAAGTAPSTDTQYF.

The chain joins TRBV3-1 (or the pseudogene TRBV3-2) to TRBJ2-2; no firm D call. Germline CDR1 reads LGHDT; CDR2 reads YNNKEL (reference sequence). V was shortened by 0 bases and J by 0 bases, with 14 bases between the two germline ends. CDR3 length: 18 residues. The CDR3 DNA is TGTGCCAGCAGCCAAGAAGCTCTTTTAACGGCGAACACCGGGGAGCTGTTTTTT. Its protein product is CASSQEALLTANTGELFF.

V usage is TRBV24-1 and J usage is TRBJ2-3; 9 bases map to TRBD2. Germline V gives CDR1 KGHDR, CDR2 SFDVKD. J lost 3 bases, V lost 9 bases, and 12 bases had no gene match. CDR3 size: 16 residues. CDR3 coding DNA: TGTGCCACCCAACTCGACCCGGGACTAGCAACAGATACGCAGTATTTT. This translates into CATQLDPGLATDTQYF.

The rearrangement joins TRBV7-2 to TRBJ2-6; no clear D. The ends were cut back, 4 bases at V and 3 bases at J, with 10 bases in the middle. The CDR3 sequence is 15 residues long. Per germline, CDR1 SGHTA and CDR2 FQGNSA. The CDR3 region is CASSSQLFGANVLTF. The CDR3 nucleotides are TGTGCCAGCAGCTCACAGCTATTTGGGGCCAACGTCCTGACTTTC.

The CDR3, as DNA: TGCGCCAGCAGCCCACTGAACAGGGGGCTGCCTGAAGCTTTCTTT. This encodes CASSPLNRGLPEAFF. J is TRBJ1-1 and V is TRBV4-1; TRBD1 agrees at 9 bases. Trimming removed 4 bases from V and 6 bases from J; junction bases left unmatched: 9. Germline CDR1 and CDR2: MGHRA and YSYEKL. CDR3 length equals 15 residues.

The chain joins TRBV2 to TRBJ1-4; 8 bases are shared with TRBD1. Germline V gene data show CDR1 as SNHLY and CDR2 as FYNNEI. J gave up 7 bases and V 4 bases, and 8 bases lay outside the gene matches. The CDR3 totals 15 residues. Here the CDR3 reads CASSVLGQGGEKLFF. As DNA, the CDR3 is TGTGCCAGCAGTGTCCTTGGACAGGGAGGTGAAAAACTGTTTTTT.

The chain combines TRBV7-2 with TRBJ1-6, with TRBD1 matching over 12 bases. Germline lookup yields CDR1 SGHTA and CDR2 FQGNSA. The CDR3 has 18 amino acids. V gave up 5 bases and J gave up 0 bases; unmatched junction bases: 5. The CDR3 coding sequence is TGTGCCAGCAGCCCTGGGACAGGGGGCATCTCCTATAATTCACCCCTCCACTTT. This encodes CASSPGTGGISYNSPLHF.

The chain recombines TRBV5-4 with TRBJ2-2, with 7 bases that match TRBD2. The V and J ends lost 0 bases and 6 bases, in that order; junction bases with no gene match: 5. The CDR3 totals 15 residues. Germline CDR1 is SGHNT and CDR2 is YYREEE (reference sequence). The CDR3 spells CASSLAREGAGELFF. In DNA form, the CDR3 reads TGTGCCAGCAGCTTGGCCAGGGAGGGCGCCGGGGAGCTGTTTTTT.